Following are 9 T cell receptor beta chains from one sample sequenced in a study of CD8 T cells in ankylosing spondylitis. TCRdb used MiXCR to reprocess the 5' RACE reads, holding one entry per CDR3 protein. The table records about 100,000 distinct CDR3 sequences, about 24% of them present only once. Sequencing was carried out using synovial fluid, either unsorted or a sorted T cell fraction (not recorded which). The origin of the receptors is a male donor with ankylosing spondylitis.

The chain joins TRBV3-1 to TRBJ2-1; TRBD2 aligns across 11 bases. CDR1 is LGHDT and CDR2 is YNNKEL in the germline V gene (reference sequence). This CDR3 region has 16 residues. V lost 4 bases and J lost 1; bases outside the gene matches: 3. This CDR3 is CASSRTSGGSYNEQFF. The CDR3 nucleotides are TGTGCCAGCAGCCGCACTAGCGGGGGTTCCTACAATGAGCAGTTCTTC.

At least ten counts were recorded for this clonotype. The V gene is TRBV5-1, the J gene TRBJ2-1; 9 nucleotides agree with TRBD2. The CDR3 runs 15 residues. V shed 1 base and J 8 bases; nucleotides not matched to a gene: 7. Germline V gives CDR1 SGHRS, CDR2 YFSETQ. The CDR3 DNA reads TGCGCCAGCAGCTTGATCTCTAGCGGGACCCATGAGCAGTTCTTC. Translated: CASSLISSGTHEQFF.

In its sample, this clonotype was seen a few times. The chain couples TRBV5-1 to TRBJ2-5; the D call may be TRBD1 or TRBD2 (6 bases each). The CDR3 length is 16 residues. CDR1 is SGHRS, CDR2 YFSETQ, per germline. V lost 4 bases and J lost 1, with 17 bases in between. For the CDR3, the DNA is TGCGCCAGCAGCAGCAACGGGGGCGGCCTCCAAGAGACCCAGTACTTC. It is translated as CASSSNGGGLQETQYF.

This chain uses TRBV12-3 or TRBV12-4 with TRBJ2-1; D gene uncertain. The CDR3 covers 15 residues. V was cut by 3 bases and J by 0 bases, with 9 bases left in between. The CDR3 reads CASSFLASSYNEQFF. For the CDR3, the DNA is TGTGCCAGCAGTTTCTTGGCTTCCTCCTACAATGAGCAGTTCTTC.

This chain uses TRBV25-1 with TRBJ2-3; 10 positions match TRBD2. Per the germline V gene, CDR1 is MGHDK and CDR2 is SYGVNS. Losses at the gene ends were 1 base for V and 3 bases for J; bases not matched to a gene: 4. The CDR3 loop spans 16 amino acids. CDR3 DNA sequence: TGTGCCAGCAGTGAATGGGTAGCGGGAGGTACAGATACGCAGTATTTT. Its protein product is CASSEWVAGGTDTQYF.

This rearrangement joins TRBV20-1 to TRBJ1-5; no firm D call. With 0 bases removed from V and 0 bases from J, the gap between germline ends came to 6 bases. Germline loops: CDR1 DFQATT, CDR2 SNEGSKA (reference sequence). CDR3 length: 14 residues. The CDR3 loop reads CSARDIYSNQPQHF. Written as DNA, the CDR3 is TGCAGTGCTAGAGACATATATAGCAATCAGCCCCAGCATTTT.

The rearrangement links TRBV20-1 to TRBJ2-1; either TRBD1 or TRBD2 may fit D (5 bases each). V was shortened by 1 base and J by 8 bases, with 15 bases between the two germline ends. The V gene's germline CDR1 is DFQATT and CDR2 SNEGSKA (reference sequence). The CDR3 contains 14 residues. CDR3 residues: CSARGQGPLDEQFF. CDR3 sequence (DNA): TGCAGTGCTAGAGGGCAGGGACCCTTGGATGAGCAGTTCTTC.

This clonotype has more than one count but fewer than ten. The chain has TRBV29-1 and TRBJ2-1, with TRBD1 matching 7 bases. V gave up 4 bases and J gave up 4 bases; unmatched junction bases: 4. Germline V gives CDR1 SQVTM, CDR2 ANQGSEA. The CDR3 covers 13 residues. The CDR3 nucleotides are TGCAGCGTTGCAGGGGACAGTTACAATGAGCAGTTCTTC. Translation gives CSVAGDSYNEQFF.

V gene TRBV11-2 combines with J gene TRBJ2-1, with 14 bases identical to TRBD2. CDR1 SGHAT and CDR2 FQNNGV come from the germline V gene. The CDR3 runs to 16 residues. Trimming removed 1 base from V and 12 bases from J; junction bases left unmatched: 8. Here the CDR3 reads CASSLGTGLAGEGQFF. In nucleotides, the CDR3 is TGTGCCAGCAGCTTAGGGACGGGACTAGCGGGAGAGGGGCAGTTCTTC.